These T cell receptor beta chains were read from a single sample in a study of blood T cells in healthy people across ages. From the 5' RACE reads, TCRdb called clonotypes with MiXCR, one entry per CDR3 protein. The table lists roughly 1,300,000 distinct CDR3 sequences, approximately 59% of them singletons. The sample consisted of blood. These receptors came from a man aged 18 to 29 in good health. Both conserved end residues are part of each CDR3. Each record gives: J gene, clone size, D gene, V gene, CDR3 length, CDR3 protein, CDR3 DNA. D genes are given only for firm matches. Expanded clones are given a class, and other clones once, few, many or no size at all.

J: TRBJ1-4
size: few
D: .
V: TRBV2
length: 15
CDR3: CASSLQGATNEKLFF
DNA: TGTGCCAGCAGTTTACAAGGGGCAACTAATGAAAAACTGTTTTTT

J: TRBJ1-6
size: few
D: TRBD1
V: TRBV20-1
length: 16
CDR3: CSALGAGTGDNSPLHF
DNA: TGCAGTGCTTTGGGCGCCGGGACAGGGGATAATTCACCCCTCCACTTT

J: TRBJ2-1
size: once
D: .
V: TRBV6-1
length: 13
CDR3: CASSGAGANEQFF
DNA: TGTGCCAGCAGTGGGGCAGGTGCGAATGAGCAGTTCTTC

J: TRBJ2-4
size: once
D: .
V: TRBV21-1
length: 20
CDR3: CASSKRELAGEPRAKNIQYF
DNA: TGTGCCAGCAGCAAACGGGAACTAGCGGGAGAGCCCAGGGCCAAAAACATTCAGTACTTC

J: TRBJ2-2
size: .
D: TRBD2
V: TRBV12-3/TRBV12-4
length: 18
CDR3: CASSSIGLAGWNTGELFF
DNA: TGTGCCAGCAGTTCGATAGGACTAGCGGGATGGAACACCGGGGAGCTGTTTTTT

J: TRBJ2-5
size: .
D: .
V: TRBV2
length: 15
CDR3: CASSAEVSGQETQYF
DNA: TGTGCCAGCAGCGCCGAGGTATCGGGTCAAGAGACCCAGTACTTC

J: TRBJ1-6
size: .
D: .
V: TRBV28
length: 15
CDR3: CASSYRSSYNSPLHF
DNA: TGTGCCAGCAGTTATCGAAGCTCCTATAATTCACCCCTCCACTTT

J: TRBJ1-5
size: .
D: .
V: TRBV20-1
length: 16
CDR3: CSARDPTPNSNQPQHF
DNA: TGCAGTGCTAGAGATCCGACACCCAATAGCAATCAGCCCCAGCATTTT

J: TRBJ2-5
size: .
D: .
V: TRBV6-5
length: 13
CDR3: CASGLRGVDEQYF
DNA: TGTGCCAGCGGATTGAGGGGGGTGGATGAGCAGTACTTC

J: TRBJ2-2
size: .
D: .
V: TRBV5-1
length: 14
CDR3: CASSVESLAGELFF
DNA: TGCGCCAGCAGCGTGGAAAGCCTTGCCGGGGAGCTGTTTTTT

J: TRBJ2-3
size: .
D: .
V: TRBV7-9
length: 12
CDR3: CASSLVPIGQYF
DNA: TGTGCCAGCAGCTTGGTCCCAATCGGGCAGTATTTT

J: TRBJ2-6
size: .
D: .
V: TRBV2
length: 16
CDR3: CANTRVEGTGANVLTF
DNA: TGTGCCAACACCCGTGTGGAAGGTACGGGGGCCAACGTCCTGACTTTC

J: TRBJ2-3
size: .
D: .
V: TRBV28
length: 15
CDR3: CASSSLGRTSDTQYF
DNA: TGTGCCAGCAGTTCGCTGGGCAGGACCAGCGATACGCAGTATTTT

J: TRBJ2-7
size: .
D: TRBD2
V: TRBV6-5
length: 15
CDR3: CASSYSLAGGYEQYF
DNA: TGTGCCAGCAGTTACTCGCTAGCGGGGGGGTACGAGCAGTACTTC

J: TRBJ1-5
size: .
D: TRBD1
V: TRBV6-1
length: 14
CDR3: CASSGAGGTQPQHF
DNA: TGTGCCAGCAGTGGTGCAGGGGGAACTCAGCCCCAGCATTTT

J: TRBJ2-3
size: once
D: .
V: TRBV11-1
length: 15
CDR3: CARSSVKGTTDTQYF
DNA: TGTGCCCGCAGCTCGGTGAAGGGGACCACAGATACGCAGTATTTT

J: TRBJ1-1
size: .
D: TRBD1
V: TRBV7-6
length: 15
CDR3: CASSETGGEGTEAFF
DNA: TGTGCCAGCAGCGAAACAGGGGGCGAGGGCACTGAAGCTTTCTTT

J: TRBJ2-1
size: .
D: .
V: TRBV20-1
length: 11
CDR3: CSASSGAIWFF
DNA: TGCAGTGCTAGCAGTGGGGCTATCTGGTTCTTC

J: TRBJ1-5
size: .
D: .
V: TRBV4-1
length: 13
CDR3: CAGSQEGTQPQHF
DNA: TGCGCCGGCAGCCAAGAGGGAACTCAGCCCCAGCATTTT

J: TRBJ2-3
size: .
D: .
V: TRBV25-1
length: 16
CDR3: CASSEGTWWDSDTQYF
DNA: TGTGCCAGCAGTGAAGGGACCTGGTGGGATTCAGATACGCAGTATTTT

J: TRBJ2-1
size: .
D: TRBD1
V: TRBV3-1
length: 14
CDR3: CASSHRDRDNEQFF
DNA: TGTGCCAGCAGCCACCGGGACAGGGACAATGAGCAGTTCTTC

J: TRBJ2-7
size: .
D: TRBD2
V: TRBV20-1
length: 12
CDR3: CSAPLATYEQYF
DNA: TGCAGTGCGCCACTAGCGACCTACGAGCAGTACTTC

J: TRBJ2-7
size: .
D: .
V: TRBV27
length: 16
CDR3: CASSFNGVQRSYEQYF
DNA: TGTGCCAGCAGTTTTAACGGGGTTCAGCGGTCCTACGAGCAGTACTTC

J: TRBJ2-1
size: .
D: TRBD2
V: TRBV27
length: 15
CDR3: CASRTELAGNNEQFF
DNA: TGTGCCAGCAGGACGGAGCTAGCGGGTAACAATGAGCAGTTCTTC

J: TRBJ2-1
size: .
D: .
V: TRBV25-1
length: 13
CDR3: CASSDLRFGEQFF
DNA: TGTGCCAGCAGTGATCTGAGGTTTGGGGAGCAGTTCTTC

J: TRBJ1-6
size: once
D: .
V: TRBV28
length: 17
CDR3: CASRTWTRGRMNSPLHF
DNA: TGTGCCAGCAGAACCTGGACGCGAGGACGGATGAATTCACCCCTCCACTTT

J: TRBJ2-5
size: few
D: TRBD2
V: TRBV29-1
length: 16
CDR3: CSVGVIPGLAEETQYF
DNA: TGCAGCGTTGGGGTTATTCCGGGACTAGCGGAAGAGACCCAGTACTTC

J: TRBJ1-5
size: .
D: .
V: TRBV12-3/TRBV12-4
length: 15
CDR3: CASRIDREPNQPQHF
DNA: TGTGCCAGCAGAATTGACCGGGAGCCCAATCAGCCCCAGCATTTT

J: TRBJ2-7
size: .
D: TRBD1
V: TRBV20-1
length: 15
CDR3: CSAREQGANSYEQYF
DNA: TGCAGTGCTAGAGAACAGGGGGCAAACTCCTACGAGCAGTACTTC

J: TRBJ2-5
size: few
D: .
V: TRBV7-7
length: 14
CDR3: CASSLTSFGETQYF
DNA: TGTGCTAGCAGCTTAACTAGCTTCGGGGAGACCCAGTACTTC

J: TRBJ1-4
size: .
D: TRBD1
V: TRBV7-9
length: 14
CDR3: CASRHTGTGEKLFF
DNA: TGTGCCAGCAGACATACCGGGACAGGCGAAAAACTGTTTTTT